This entry lists 11 T cell receptor beta chains sequenced from one sample in a study of T cell responses to AZD1222 COVID-19 vaccine. Assay: immunoSEQ multiplex PCR; the TCRdb copy retains only in-frame clones and omits some. This table holds about 78,000 clones, roughly 87% found once. The source was peripheral blood, collected on day 0 of AZD1222 vaccination. These TCRs come from an adult in good health.

This chain links TRBV6-1 with TRBJ2-6; tentatively, D is TRBD2 (5 bases). The CDR3 is made up of 17 amino acids. Trimming left V 2 bases short and J 7 bases short, with 18 bases between. Germline V lookup: CDR1 MNHNS, CDR2 SASEGT. CDR3 loop: CASSEPFSRAGANVLTF. CDR3 coding DNA: TGTGCCAGCAGTGAACCGTTCTCGCGGGCAGGAGCCAACGTCCTGACTTTC.

The gene calls are TRBV19 and TRBJ2-3; D call uncertain. The length of the CDR3 is 12 residues. V lost 5 bases to trimming and J lost 8 bases, with 11 bases between them. The V gene's germline CDR1 is LNHDA and CDR2 SQIVND (reference sequence). In nucleotides, the CDR3 is TGTGCCAGTAGTGTGGACCTGGGTACGCAGTATTTT. Its translation is CASSVDLGTQYF.

The chain recombines TRBV11-2 with TRBJ2-5, with D maybe TRBD1 (6 bases). Germline assignment: CDR1 SGHAT and CDR2 FQNNGV. The CDR3 extends over 12 amino acids. Trimming cost V 2 bases and J 5 bases, with 6 bases left between them. The CDR3 DNA sequence: TGTGCCAGCAGCTTAACAGGGGAGACCCAGTACTTC. Encoded protein: CASSLTGETQYF.

The chain combines TRBV15 with TRBJ2-2; a weak D match, TRBD2 (7 bases). CDR3 length: 13 residues. Germline CDR1 LNHNV, CDR2 YYDKDF (reference sequence). V lost 6 bases and J lost 5, with 10 bases in between. The CDR3 loop reads CATRAGATGELFF. DNA of the CDR3: TGTGCCACCAGGGCGGGGGCGACCGGGGAGCTGTTTTTT.

V usage is TRBV6-5 and J usage is TRBJ2-2; D possibly corresponds to TRBD2 (5 bases). Looked up from germline, CDR1 is MNHEY and CDR2 is SVGAGI. There are 15 residues in the CDR3. Deletions cut 6 bases from V and 2 bases from J, with 13 bases between. The CDR3 protein is CASREASLNTGELFF. The CDR3 bases are TGTGCCAGCAGGGAGGCTAGCCTTAACACCGGGGAGCTGTTTTTT.

This clone was seen a handful of times. This rearrangement joins TRBV9 to TRBJ2-1; 9 bases align to TRBD2. Unmatched junction bases numbered 14, after V lost 0 bases and J lost 4 bases. The CDR3 sequence is 19 residues long. Germline values: CDR1 SGDLS, CDR2 YYNGEE. The CDR3: CASSVGLAGSDLMYNEQFF. In DNA, the CDR3 is TGTGCCAGCAGCGTAGGGCTAGCGGGATCCGACCTAATGTACAATGAGCAGTTCTTC.

J is TRBJ2-5 and V is TRBV7-9; D ambiguous. Germline V gene lookup returns CDR1 SEHNR and CDR2 FQNEAQ (reference sequence). This CDR3 contains 12 residues. Between the trimmed V and J ends, which lost 5 bases and 5 bases, there was a span of 9 bases. DNA for the CDR3: TGTGCCAGCAGCGATGAGGTGGAGACCCAGTACTTC. Protein product: CASSDEVETQYF.

The chain recombines TRBV9 with TRBJ1-4; D ambiguous. With 0 bases removed from V and 4 bases from J, the gap between germline ends came to 10 bases. Germline V gene lookup returns CDR1 SGDLS and CDR2 YYNGEE. This CDR3 region has 15 residues. The DNA for the CDR3 is TGTGCCAGCAGCGTAGCTGGCAGAGTTAATGAAAAACTGTTTTTT. It yields the protein CASSVAGRVNEKLFF.

The rearrangement links TRBV7-2 to TRBJ1-1, with D perhaps matching TRBD1 (6 bases). The V end lost 4 bases, the J end lost 4 bases, and 19 bases lay between the germline ends. This CDR3 is built from 16 residues. Germline assignment: CDR1 SGHTA and CDR2 FQGNSA. CDR3: CASSSFGGQRTTEAFF. The CDR3 DNA reads as TGTGCCAGCAGCTCGTTTGGCGGACAGCGCACCACTGAAGCTTTCTTT.

The chain joins TRBV15 to TRBJ1-4; a weak D match, TRBD1 (5 bases). The CDR3 spans 16 residues. With 6 bases removed from V and 4 bases from J, the gap between germline ends came to 18 bases. Germline V CDR1 and CDR2: LNHNV, YYDKDF (reference sequence). The CDR3: CATSYEGQGGNEKLFF. The CDR3 DNA sequence: TGTGCCACCAGTTATGAAGGCCAGGGTGGTAATGAAAAACTGTTTTTT.

The chain uses TRBV18 and TRBJ1-2; no firm D call. The CDR3 contains 14 residues. V shed 5 bases and J shed 2 bases, with 12 bases lying between them. From germline, CDR1 is KGHSH and CDR2 LQKENI. CDR3 in DNA: TGTGCCAGCTCAGCGGACCGAGTCAACTATGGCTACACCTTC. It encodes CASSADRVNYGYTF. Full variable domain (outside the CDR3, taken from reference TRBV18 and TRBJ1-2): NAGVMQNPRHLVRRRGQEARLRCSPMKGHSHVYWYRQLPEEGLKFMVYLQKENIIDESGMPKERFSAEFPKEGPSILRIQQVVRGDSAAYFCASSADRVNYGYTFGSGTRLTVV.